This T cell receptor beta chain was found in a study of CD8 T cells in Susac syndrome (dated 2019 in TCRdb). General notes on the study: Whether CD8+ T cell activation and differentiation in Susac syndrome was antigen driven was tested using repertoire sequencing. The study compared CD8+ T cell repertoire clonality among 12 healthy donors, around 14 Susac syndrome patients and about 16 multiple sclerosis patients.

Overall study results and their limits: The number of individuals in the TCR sequencing and HLA analysis was recognized as being relatively small.

High-throughput TCR beta sequencing profiled peripheral blood CD8+ and CD4+ T cells from healthy donors, Susac syndrome patients and multiple sclerosis patients. Treatment-naive patients with stable or active relapsing-remitting disease fulfilling revised McDonald criteria were used as multiple sclerosis controls. CD8+ TEMRA cells were enriched by FACS, while bulk CD8+ and CD4+ T cells were purified by magnetic negative isolation. Blood was collected in EDTA tubes and processed within 24 hours, with PBMCs isolated through density gradient centrifugation. PBMCs intended for TCR sequencing were frozen in liquid nitrogen and were later thawed in a 37 degrees C water bath. Purity of sorted or isolated CD4+, CD8+ and CD8+ TEMRA cells was at least 90%. Including cysteine and phenylalanine, the CDR3 has 14 amino acids. Just CDR3 DNA is preserved here, 42 bases in frame from base 1. Based on the germline V gene, the CDR1 and CDR2 sequences are SGHVS and FNYEAQ. The V end gives up 5 bases and the J end 5 bases, leaving 7 bases in the junction not matched to a gene.

About this clonotype: Its antigen specificity is not known. No much larger clonotype is one base removed from it; base qualities were not supplied.

RNA was extracted using the RNeasy kit, and about 0.45 to 1 ug of the RNA was reverse transcribed with random hexamers. TCR beta CDR3 regions were amplified with the immunoSEQ multiplex PCR assay covering 54 Vbeta and 13 Jbeta segments. To correct PCR amplification bias, a synthetic template baseline was used for both primer optimization and computational correction. In the authors' own workflow: Only productive sequences were kept, with reads annotated to V, D and J genes according to IMGT and analyzed in immunoSEQ Analyzer. To calculate clonality, Shannon entropy was normalized by log2 of the number of productive unique sequences and then subtracted from one. Public and private clones were assessed among the 100 most prevalent clones of each patient and control. Clones were defined as Susac-specific when absent from the healthy and MS cohorts, from approximately 1,100 published viral clones and from other ImmuneACCESS disease sequences. The public reads were run again by TCRdb, first through fastp at Q25 and then through MiXCR, and only productive beta chains were kept. Rows are combined by CDR3 protein, so each entry shows the most common genes and DNA. These V and J calls rely on TCRdb rather than the paper's analysis. The sample table contains hundreds of thousands of distinct CDR3 sequences; only one count was recorded for 75% to 90% of them. 0.18% of the sample lies in the top ten.

Sequencing input: CD8+ T cells from PBMCs. The clonotype originates from a human donor with multiple sclerosis. The chain joins TRBV7-6 to TRBJ2-7, and 9 junction bases match TRBD1. The CDR3 loop reads CASSAGQGLHEQYF. The DNA reads as follows: TGTGCCAGCAGCGCGGGACAGGGTCTACACGAGCAGTACTTC.